These 19 T cell receptor beta chains share one sample of origin, sequenced in a study of blood T cells in healthy people across ages (dated by TCRdb to between 2015 and 2017). Preparation of the library involved 5' RACE. The instrument was an Illumina HiSeq 2500. A second roughly 7 to 11 cycle PCR used a sample-barcoded 5' primer and a J-beta primer mix. TCRdb took the public reads, trimmed them with fastp at Q25, ran MiXCR for clone calling and kept in-frame beta chains. For every CDR3 protein sequence, its rows merge into one entry that carries the most common genes and DNA. Across this sample there are 1.5 million to 2 million distinct CDR3 sequences, with 49% seen only once. The ten largest clones add up to roughly 2% of the sample. Sequenced sample: blood. The receptor set was obtained from a woman in her forties in good health.

CDR3 loop: CASSLRTGPLYEQYF. As DNA, the CDR3 is TGCGCCAGCAGCCTCCGGACAGGGCCCCTCTACGAGCAGTACTTC. V is TRBV4-3 and J is TRBJ2-7, with TRBD1 matching 8 bases. Germline CDR1 reads LGHNA; CDR2 reads YSLEER. This CDR3 comprises 15 residues. After removal of 4 bases from V and 3 bases from J, the junction contained 8 bases not matched to a gene.

V is TRBV5-1 and J is TRBJ2-7, with D uncertain. The CDR3 has 13 amino acids. V was pared by 4 bases and J by 2 bases, with 10 bases between. Per the germline V gene, CDR1 is SGHRS and CDR2 is YFSETQ. In DNA form, the CDR3 reads TGCGCCAGCAGCGCTAATTTCCCCTACGAGCAGTACTTC. It is translated as CASSANFPYEQYF.

The chain carries TRBV27 and TRBJ2-1, with 7 bases that match TRBD1. The length of the CDR3 is 18 residues. V lost 2 bases and J lost 1; bases outside the gene matches: 11. CDR1 is MNHEY and CDR2 is SMNVEV in the germline V gene (reference sequence). CDR3 sequence reads: CASSLRSRGWGSYNEQFF. In DNA form, the CDR3 reads TGTGCCAGCAGTTTAAGAAGCAGGGGGTGGGGTTCCTACAATGAGCAGTTCTTC.

This clonotype showed up just once. This chain links TRBV6-1 with TRBJ2-1; D possibly corresponds to TRBD1 (6 bases). The germline gives CDR1 MNHNS, CDR2 SASEGT. V lost 1 base and J 4 bases, leaving 14 bases between the germline ends. The CDR3 is 16 residues long. As DNA, the CDR3 is TGTGCCAGCAGTGAAGTTGGGGGCAGGGTATACAATGAGCAGTTCTTC. Its translation is CASSEVGGRVYNEQFF.

A single count supports this clonotype. In DNA, the CDR3 is TGCAGTGCTAGAGATACTACTAGCGGGGGGTCAGGTGAGCAGTTCTTC. It yields the protein CSARDTTSGGSGEQFF. This chain links TRBV20-1 with TRBJ2-1, with TRBD2 identical over 12 bases. There are 16 residues in the CDR3. The germline CDR1 and CDR2 sequences are DFQATT and SNEGSKA (reference sequence). V dropped 0 bases and J dropped 9; count of bases not matched to a gene: 9.

This clonotype has just a few counts. The genes are TRBV5-1 and TRBJ2-1; 9 bases are a match to TRBD2. This CDR3 contains 16 residues. V was clipped by 4 bases and J by 2 bases; unmatched bases: 7. Germline assignment: CDR1 SGHRS and CDR2 YFSETQ. Here the CDR3 DNA reads TGCGCCAGCAGCGGGATAGCGGGGGCCACCTACAATGAGCAGTTCTTC. This codes for CASSGIAGATYNEQFF.

In this sample, this clonotype turned up once. At one end, the junction sequence differs from germline, possibly due to a read error. Written as DNA, the CDR3 is TGTGTCAGCAGTTACGCTCACGGGGGCACTGAAGCTTTCTTT. As protein: CVSSYAHGGTEAFF. The rearrangement uses TRBV6-5 and TRBJ1-1; tentative D call: TRBD1 (5 bases). There are 14 residues in the CDR3. The V gene's germline CDR1 is MNHEY and CDR2 SVGAGI.

V and J are TRBV25-1 and TRBJ2-5; D remains ambiguous. The CDR3 length is 14 residues. V lost 2 bases, J lost 2 bases, and 9 bases lay in between. CDR1 and CDR2 (germline): MGHDK, SYGVNS. CDR3 in amino acids: CASSENPKQETQYF. CDR3 nucleotide sequence: TGTGCCAGCAGTGAAAATCCGAAGCAAGAGACCCAGTACTTC.

This clonotype showed up just a few times. The V call is TRBV6-7, the J call TRBJ2-7; maybe TRBD2 (6 bases). TRBV6-7 counts as an open reading frame of uncertain function. This CDR3 is 17 amino acids long. Trimming took 2 bases from V and 2 from J, leaving 19 bases between them. The CDR3 nucleotides read TGTGCCAGCAGTTACACGACGGGACTCCCCGAGGCCTACGAGCAGTACTTC. It codes for CASSYTTGLPEAYEQYF.

The CDR3 DNA sequence: TGCAGTGCTCCAATTGGCGGGAGATACAATGAGCAGTTCTTC. The encoded protein is CSAPIGGRYNEQFF. This sequence joins TRBV20-1 and TRBJ2-1; 7 positions match TRBD2. Germline lookup yields CDR1 DFQATT and CDR2 SNEGSKA (reference sequence). This CDR3 has 14 amino acids. V dropped 5 bases and J dropped 4; count of bases not matched to a gene: 8.

This clonotype was recorded a few times. V and J are TRBV7-8 and TRBJ2-3; TRBD2 matches 9 bases. From germline, CDR1 is SGHVS and CDR2 FQNEAQ. CDR3 length equals 16 residues. The trim removed 1 base at V and 4 bases at J, leaving 6 bases unmatched. The CDR3 region is CASSLEYSGGPDTQYF. The CDR3 coding sequence is TGTGCCAGCAGCTTAGAATATAGCGGGGGTCCAGATACGCAGTATTTT.

This clonotype was detected a few times. The V call is TRBV7-9, the J call TRBJ2-7; D tentatively fits TRBD1 or TRBD2 (6 bases each). Deletions cut 1 base from V and 0 bases from J, with 16 bases between. CDR3 length equals 17 residues. The V gene's germline CDR1 is SEHNR and CDR2 FQNEAQ (reference sequence). This CDR3 reads CASSLGGEGGPSYEQYF. The CDR3 DNA is TGTGCCAGCAGCTTAGGGGGGGAAGGGGGACCCTCCTACGAGCAGTACTTC. The complete variable domain, with remaining parts taken from reference TRBV7-9 and TRBJ2-7, reads DTGVSQNPRHKITKRGQNVTFRCDPISEHNRLYWYRQTLGQGPEFLTYFQNEAQLEKSRLLSDRFSAERPKGSFSTLEIQRTEQGDSAMYLCASSLGGEGGPSYEQYFGPGTRLTVT.

Here the CDR3 DNA reads TGTGCCAGCAGTTCTTTGGGACTAGCTAGGGAGACCCAGTACTTC. Translating gives CASSSLGLARETQYF. The chain carries TRBV28 and TRBJ2-7, with 9 bases fitting TRBD2. Matching the DNA end better, TRBJ2-5 makes the J call doubtful. The CDR3 has 15 amino acids. Germline V lookup: CDR1 MDHEN, CDR2 SYDVKM.

Note on this clonotype: Since a much larger clone is just one base distant, this may be a read error. The chain couples TRBV7-7 to TRBJ2-3; D is uncertain. This CDR3 spans 15 amino acids. CDR1 SSHAT and CDR2 FNYEAQ come from the germline V gene (reference sequence). CDR3: CANSLGLGGSDTQYF. The CDR3, as DNA: TGTGCTAACAGCTTAGGTCTAGGTGGTTCAGATACGCAGTATTTT.

The chain uses TRBV4-3 and TRBJ1-1; D remains ambiguous. V was trimmed by 0 bases and J by 5 bases, leaving 13 bases between them. Germline-derived CDR1 and CDR2 are LGHNA and YSLEER. The CDR3 contains 15 residues. The CDR3 DNA is TGCGCCAGCAGCCAAGATCTGGATAGGCGAACTGAAGCTTTCTTT. Protein sequence: CASSQDLDRRTEAFF.

The sample holds a few counts of this clonotype. The V gene is TRBV12-3 or TRBV12-4, the J gene TRBJ2-7; 7 bases fit TRBD1. The better agreement between TRBJ2-5 and the DNA end casts doubt on the J call. The CDR3 is 13 residues long. CDR3 in DNA: TGTGCCAGCAGGGATACAGGGGTTGAGACCCAGTACTTC. Translating gives CASRDTGVETQYF.

The chain couples TRBV25-1 to TRBJ2-1, with 14 bases aligning to TRBD2. V trimming: 6 bases; J trimming: 0 bases; junction bases outside the gene matches: 7. The CDR3 loop spans 18 amino acids. Germline CDR1 and CDR2: MGHDK and SYGVNS. The CDR3: CASSPGLAGVASYNEQFF. The CDR3 nucleotides are TGTGCCAGCAGCCCGGGACTAGCGGGAGTAGCCTCCTACAATGAGCAGTTCTTC.

The V and J genes are TRBV7-9 and TRBJ2-1; no firm D call. V lost 4 bases, J lost 5 bases, and 15 bases lay in between. Germline V CDR1 and CDR2: SEHNR, FQNEAQ (reference sequence). This CDR3 region has 15 residues. The CDR3 bases are TGTGCCAGCAGCTCCTCCGAGACTGCCGACAATGAGCAGTTCTTC. This gives the protein CASSSSETADNEQFF.

This chain joins TRBV6-5 and TRBJ2-3, with 7 bases fitting TRBD2. CDR3 size: 17 residues. Germline lookup yields CDR1 MNHEY and CDR2 SVGAGI. J lost 1 base, V lost 4 bases, and 11 bases had no gene match. The CDR3 bases are TGTGCCAGCAGTTCTACGAAGTGGGGGGGTGGCACAGATACGCAGTATTTT. Translating it yields CASSSTKWGGGTDTQYF.